Listed below are T cell receptor beta chains from one sample, sequenced in a study of vaccination and CD4 T cells after COVID-19. TCRdb reanalysed the PCR reads using MiXCR and keeps one entry per CDR3 protein. This table holds 11,000 or so distinct CDR3 sequences, almost 40% found once. Their recognized antigens are unknown. The sequenced sample was CD4+ T cells from blood, cultured in vitro. Every receptor here comes from a human donor in good health. Both conserved end residues are part of each CDR3. A D gene is named only where the DNA matches it firmly. The size entry is marked missing in some rows and otherwise reads once, few, many or a size class.

abundance: few; len: 13; v_gene: TRBV6-1; j_gene: TRBJ2-7; d_gene: .; CDR3aa: CASNRAHTYEQYF
abundance: .; len: 15; v_gene: TRBV20-1; j_gene: TRBJ2-1; d_gene: TRBD2; CDR3aa: CSATPTSGRVGEQFF
abundance: few; len: 13; v_gene: TRBV24-1; j_gene: TRBJ2-2; d_gene: .; CDR3aa: CAPPREVPGELFF
abundance: .; len: 16; v_gene: TRBV28; j_gene: TRBJ2-2; d_gene: .; CDR3aa: CASSLSDNTGIGELFF
abundance: .; len: 14; v_gene: TRBV19; j_gene: TRBJ2-5; d_gene: TRBD1; CDR3aa: CAILGTGGSETQYF
abundance: .; len: 13; v_gene: TRBV4-2; j_gene: TRBJ1-2; d_gene: .; CDR3aa: CASSLGERNGYTF
abundance: medium-sized; len: 15; v_gene: TRBV20-1; j_gene: TRBJ1-5; d_gene: .; CDR3aa: CSADKGIVDNQPQHF
abundance: .; len: 12; v_gene: TRBV20-1; j_gene: TRBJ1-1; d_gene: .; CDR3aa: CAWGRMNTEAFF
abundance: .; len: 16; v_gene: TRBV20-1; j_gene: TRBJ2-3; d_gene: TRBD2; CDR3aa: CSAIGGSLLPPDTQYF
abundance: .; len: 13; v_gene: TRBV27; j_gene: TRBJ2-7; d_gene: TRBD1; CDR3aa: CASRGDSSYEQYF
abundance: .; len: 14; v_gene: TRBV20-1; j_gene: TRBJ2-6; d_gene: .; CDR3aa: CSAYRTSGANVLTF
abundance: few; len: 15; v_gene: TRBV7-8; j_gene: TRBJ2-7; d_gene: .; CDR3aa: CASSSQRIRPNQQYF
abundance: .; len: 10; v_gene: TRBV20-1; j_gene: TRBJ2-1; d_gene: .; CDR3aa: CSGRSHEQFF
abundance: .; len: 15; v_gene: TRBV7-8; j_gene: TRBJ2-3; d_gene: .; CDR3aa: CASSLGWRGTDTQYF
abundance: .; len: 13; v_gene: TRBV12-3/TRBV12-4; j_gene: TRBJ1-1; d_gene: .; CDR3aa: CASSLVWGTEAFF
abundance: .; len: 14; v_gene: TRBV2; j_gene: TRBJ2-7; d_gene: .; CDR3aa: CASNGDRTSYEQYF
abundance: .; len: 16; v_gene: TRBV6-1; j_gene: TRBJ1-1; d_gene: .; CDR3aa: CASSRSLRRGRTEAFF
abundance: .; len: 11; v_gene: TRBV19; j_gene: TRBJ1-2; d_gene: .; CDR3aa: CASSEINGYTF
abundance: .; len: 14; v_gene: TRBV7-2; j_gene: TRBJ1-2; d_gene: TRBD1; CDR3aa: CASSPTGGGNGYTF
abundance: .; len: 14; v_gene: TRBV10-3; j_gene: TRBJ2-2; d_gene: .; CDR3aa: CAITWRPDTGELFF
abundance: few; len: 12; v_gene: TRBV27; j_gene: TRBJ2-1; d_gene: .; CDR3aa: CASSIIGNEQFF
abundance: few; len: 12; v_gene: TRBV29-1; j_gene: TRBJ2-5; d_gene: TRBD1; CDR3aa: CSGLQGGETQYF
abundance: .; len: 14; v_gene: TRBV19; j_gene: TRBJ2-7; d_gene: .; CDR3aa: CASSIRTATYEQYF
abundance: .; len: 16; v_gene: TRBV20-1; j_gene: TRBJ2-1; d_gene: TRBD2; CDR3aa: CSASDGTSVVYNEQFF
abundance: .; len: 17; v_gene: TRBV30; j_gene: TRBJ2-3; d_gene: TRBD2; CDR3aa: CAWKQRLAGGSTDTQYF
abundance: .; len: 15; v_gene: TRBV6-2/TRBV6-3; j_gene: TRBJ2-2; d_gene: TRBD1; CDR3aa: CASSYRQGGTGELFF
abundance: .; len: 16; v_gene: TRBV19; j_gene: TRBJ2-3; d_gene: TRBD1; CDR3aa: CASRPPGTGGTDTQYF
abundance: once; len: 13; v_gene: TRBV6-2/TRBV6-3; j_gene: TRBJ1-2; d_gene: .; CDR3aa: CASSSMRGNGYTF
abundance: .; len: 14; v_gene: TRBV20-1; j_gene: TRBJ2-4; d_gene: TRBD2; CDR3aa: CSASISGVKNIQYF
abundance: .; len: 14; v_gene: TRBV20-1; j_gene: TRBJ2-5; d_gene: TRBD2; CDR3aa: CSARRLAGGETQYF
abundance: few; len: 15; v_gene: TRBV20-1; j_gene: TRBJ1-5; d_gene: TRBD1; CDR3aa: CSASTGGNGNQPQHF
abundance: .; len: 14; v_gene: TRBV4-3; j_gene: TRBJ1-1; d_gene: TRBD1; CDR3aa: CASSRTDRATEAFF
abundance: .; len: 13; v_gene: TRBV20-1; j_gene: TRBJ2-1; d_gene: TRBD2; CDR3aa: CSASGTRADEQFF
abundance: .; len: 14; v_gene: TRBV7-9; j_gene: TRBJ1-3; d_gene: .; CDR3aa: CASSLGGSGNTIYF
abundance: .; len: 17; v_gene: TRBV21-1; j_gene: TRBJ1-1; d_gene: .; CDR3aa: CASSRTFWGRTNTEAFF
abundance: few; len: 14; v_gene: TRBV7-2; j_gene: TRBJ2-1; d_gene: .; CDR3aa: CASSLVLSYNEQFF
abundance: .; len: 15; v_gene: TRBV27; j_gene: TRBJ2-7; d_gene: .; CDR3aa: CASSLLTGHPYEQYF
abundance: .; len: 14; v_gene: TRBV20-1; j_gene: TRBJ2-7; d_gene: TRBD2; CDR3aa: CSASGLAGAYEQYF
abundance: .; len: 11; v_gene: TRBV29-1; j_gene: TRBJ2-5; d_gene: .; CDR3aa: CSARAVETQYF
abundance: .; len: 16; v_gene: TRBV4-3; j_gene: TRBJ1-2; d_gene: .; CDR3aa: CASSQELGRHHYGYTF
abundance: .; len: 16; v_gene: TRBV19; j_gene: TRBJ1-5; d_gene: .; CDR3aa: CASSTSGPGGNQPQHF
abundance: few; len: 14; v_gene: TRBV20-1; j_gene: TRBJ2-7; d_gene: TRBD2; CDR3aa: CSAPGLAGLREQYF
abundance: .; len: 13; v_gene: TRBV20-1; j_gene: TRBJ1-1; d_gene: .; CDR3aa: CSASYGRNTEAFF
abundance: .; len: 16; v_gene: TRBV5-4; j_gene: TRBJ1-1; d_gene: .; CDR3aa: CASSSRGQGWGTEAFF
abundance: .; len: 13; v_gene: TRBV6-2/TRBV6-3; j_gene: TRBJ2-7; d_gene: .; CDR3aa: CASSYYTSYEQYF